The clone carrying this TCR beta chain was picked up many times. Its antigen remains unidentified. Carrying unique molecular identifiers, the cDNA also gained a universal primer site through template switching. TCRdb used MiXCR to reprocess the 5' RACE reads, holding one entry per CDR3 protein. The data hold approximately 600,000 distinct CDR3 sequences, with approximately 10% observed a single time. These data originate in a study of identical twins. Overall study results and limits: Without tracking the same donors, conclusions rested on cross-sectional statistical analysis. It was possible that invariant MAIT and iNKT cells partly confounded the zero-insertion analyses. Insertions ran lower in abundant cord blood beta clonotypes, though not in memory repertoires.

The sample was also linked to a second study, of yellow fever vaccine responses in identical twins.

The sequence derives from a woman aged 18-35 years in good health. Specimen: PBMCs.

The CDR3 sequence is CASARRELYNEQFF. The CDR3 nucleotides are TGTGCCAGCGCTCGGCGGGAGTTATACAATGAGCAGTTCTTC. This chain connects TRBV2 to TRBJ2-1; 7 bases fit TRBD2. The CDR3 has 14 amino acids. With V trimmed by 8 bases and J by 4 bases, 8 bases remained unmatched. CDR1 is SNHLY, CDR2 FYNNEI, per germline.